These 15 T cell receptor beta chains came from one sample sequenced in a study of OX40 agonist ivuxolimab in advanced cancers. Produced via immunoSEQ multiplex PCR; TCRdb's table is partial and in-frame only. The table shows roughly 80,000 clones, with roughly 80% occurring only once. This specimen consisted of CD4+ or CD8+ T cells sorted from blood, obtained in a trial of the OX40 agonist ivuxolimab. All receptors come from an adult with an advanced solid tumor such as melanoma, head and neck, liver or kidney cancer.

This chain joins TRBV7-2 and TRBJ2-7; 9 bases line up with TRBD1. CDR3 length: 15 amino acids. The germline gives CDR1 SGHTA, CDR2 FQGNSA. Trimming removed 5 bases from V and 6 bases from J; junction bases left unmatched: 11. The CDR3 DNA reads as TGTGCCAGCAGCCGCATCTCACAGGGGGCGGGCGAGCAGTACTTC. Translating it yields CASSRISQGAGEQYF.

The V gene is TRBV28, the J gene TRBJ2-7, with 9 bases that match TRBD1. The CDR3 runs 13 residues. Germline V gives CDR1 MDHEN, CDR2 SYDVKM. Trimming cost V 7 bases and J 2 bases; bases outside gene matches: 3. CDR3 sequence reads: CASKTGGTYEQYF. In DNA, the CDR3 is TGTGCCAGCAAGACAGGGGGGACCTACGAGCAGTACTTC. Variable domain in full (rest from reference TRBV28 and TRBJ2-7): DVKVTQSSRYLVKRTGEKVFLECVQDMDHENMFWYRQDPGLGLRLIYFSYDVKMKEKGDIPEGYSVSREKKERFSLILESASTNQTSMYLCASKTGGTYEQYFGPGTRLTVT.

Worth noting for this clone: A much bigger clone sits one base away, suggesting this may be a read error. V usage is TRBV7-9 and J usage is TRBJ1-1; D perhaps matches TRBD1 (6 bases). Between the trimmed V and J ends, which lost 7 bases and 2 bases, there was a span of 11 bases. CDR1 and CDR2 from the germline V gene are SEHNR and FQNEAQ (reference sequence). The CDR3 is 13 residues long. In DNA, the CDR3 is TGTGCCAGCATAAGGGGGTCCAACACTGAAGCTTTCTTT. Amino acid sequence: CASIRGSNTEAFF.

The chain carries TRBV14 and TRBJ2-7; D call uncertain. V dropped 4 bases and J dropped 7 bases, with 14 bases sitting between them. CDR1 and CDR2 from the germline V gene are SGHDN and FVKESK. This CDR3 comprises 13 residues. CDR3 amino acids: CASSPQAMGEQYF. CDR3 bases: TGTGCCAGCAGCCCCCAGGCTATGGGGGAGCAGTACTTC.

The gene calls are TRBV14 and TRBJ2-7; D gene unclear. The V and J ends lost 0 bases and 3 bases respectively, with 6 bases between them. CDR3 length equals 13 residues. The germline V gene has CDR1 SGHDN and CDR2 FVKESK. The CDR3 sequence: CASSQDTLYEQYF. Written as DNA, the CDR3 is TGTGCCAGCAGCCAAGATACCCTCTACGAGCAGTACTTC.

The chain carries TRBV18 and TRBJ1-2; D is undetermined. V lost 5 bases to trimming and J lost 2 bases, with 6 bases between them. CDR1 is KGHSH, CDR2 LQKENI, per germline. The CDR3 loop spans 12 amino acids. The CDR3 DNA sequence: TGTGCCAGCTCAACAGAGAACTATGGCTACACCTTC. Amino acids: CASSTENYGYTF.

The chain couples TRBV9 to TRBJ1-1; D is undetermined. The CDR3 length is 13 residues. The germline V gene encodes CDR1 SGDLS and CDR2 YYNGEE. V lost 3 bases to trimming and J lost 3 bases, with 9 bases between them. This chain's CDR3 is CASSADPDTEAFF. In DNA, the CDR3 is TGTGCCAGCAGCGCGGACCCGGACACTGAAGCTTTCTTT.

This chain connects TRBV11-2 to TRBJ2-3, with TRBD2 identical over 8 bases. Germline V gives CDR1 SGHAT, CDR2 FQNNGV. The CDR3 is 15 amino acids. Trimming removed 5 bases from V and 0 bases from J; junction bases left unmatched: 4. The CDR3 here is CASSISGVSTDTQYF. Written as DNA, the CDR3 is TGTGCCAGCAGCATTAGCGGGGTTAGCACAGATACGCAGTATTTT.

This sequence joins TRBV10-1 and TRBJ1-2; D is perhaps TRBD1 (5 bases). Germline V gene sequence: CDR1 WNHNN, CDR2 SYGVQD (reference sequence). V was shortened by 0 bases and J by 4 bases, with 9 bases between the two germline ends. The CDR3 has 14 amino acids. CDR3 DNA sequence: TGCGCCAGCAGTGAGTCCGGGGGGACCTATGGCTACACCTTC. Translating gives CASSESGGTYGYTF.

This rearrangement joins TRBV5-6 to TRBJ2-3; D remains ambiguous. The V gene's germline CDR1 is SGHDT and CDR2 YYEEEE. The CDR3 has 12 amino acids. Trimming removed 1 base from V and 3 bases from J, with 3 bases in between. CDR3 loop: CASSLMTDTQYF. CDR3 DNA sequence: TGTGCCAGCAGCTTGATGACAGATACGCAGTATTTT. The variable domain in full, with the rest retrieved from reference TRBV5-6 and TRBJ2-3, is DAGVTQSPTHLIKTRGQQVTLRCSPKSGHDTVSWYQQALGQGPQFIFQYYEEEERQRGNFPDRFSGHQFPNYSSELNVNALLLGDSALYLCASSLMTDTQYFGPGTRLTVL.

The chain has TRBV19 and TRBJ2-2; D is possibly TRBD2 (5 bases). This CDR3 spans 16 amino acids. Germline loops: CDR1 LNHDA, CDR2 SQIVND (reference sequence). The germline V and J ends were trimmed by 3 bases and 4 bases, with 15 bases remaining between them. The CDR3 coding sequence is TGTGCCAGTAGTATTTCCGAGGGTGTGGGCACCGGGGAGCTGTTTTTT. Residues: CASSISEGVGTGELFF.

The chain links TRBV6-5 to TRBJ1-4; D is unclear. There are 10 residues in the CDR3. Germline CDR1 is MNHEY and CDR2 is SVGAGI. Between the trimmed V and J ends, which lost 8 bases and 8 bases, there was a span of 6 bases. The CDR3 nucleotides are TGTGCCAGCGGACTAGAAAAACTGTTTTTT. Translating it yields CASGLEKLFF.

The CDR3 DNA sequence: TGTGCCTGGAGTGTCAGGGGATTCAAACTGTTTTTT. Amino acid sequence: CAWSVRGFKLFF. V is TRBV30 and J is TRBJ1-4; weak D call: TRBD1 (6 bases). Germline V gene data show CDR1 as GTSNPN and CDR2 as SVGIG (reference sequence). The V and J ends lost 0 bases and 11 bases respectively, with 10 bases between them. The CDR3 loop spans 12 amino acids.

The J gene is TRBJ2-4, the V gene TRBV15; 8 nucleotides align to TRBD1. Losses at the gene ends were 1 base for V and 5 bases for J; bases not matched to a gene: 7. The CDR3 contains 16 residues. CDR1 and CDR2 from the germline V gene are LNHNV and YYDKDF (reference sequence). The CDR3 protein is CATSRAANRGENIQYF. For the CDR3, the DNA is TGTGCCACCAGCAGAGCCGCCAACAGGGGGGAAAACATTCAGTACTTC.

This clone is a singleton in its sample. The rearrangement joins TRBV7-8 to TRBJ1-1; D unclear. Looked up from germline, CDR1 is SGHVS and CDR2 is FQNEAQ. V was clipped by 1 base and J by 8 bases, with 11 bases between them. The CDR3 contains 13 residues. The CDR3 sequence: CASSLVSGPEAFF. The CDR3 DNA reads as TGTGCCAGCAGCTTAGTAAGTGGCCCCGAAGCTTTCTTT.